The next 20 T cell receptor beta chains were all read from a single sample in a study of shared T cell receptors in the human thymus. The repertoire was sequenced with immunoSEQ multiplex PCR; TCRdb's copy has only in-frame clones and lacks some. Of hundreds of thousands of clones listed, around 87% are singletons. The same sample was also studied in work on human thymus T cells.

The sequencing sample was made of thymocytes. The source of these receptors is a boy in the first two years of life with a congenital heart defect.

J is TRBJ2-5 and V is TRBV6-4, with 9 bases that match TRBD1. CDR3 length: 15 residues. The germline CDR1 and CDR2 sequences are MRHNA and SNTAGT. J gave up 2 bases and V 5 bases, and 6 bases lay outside the gene matches. CDR3 loop: CASSPTGTGQETQYF. Written as DNA, the CDR3 is TGTGCCAGCAGTCCGACCGGGACAGGGCAAGAGACCCAGTACTTC.

This sequence joins TRBV7-9 and TRBJ2-7; tentative D call: TRBD2 (5 bases). The V gene lost 1 base and the J gene lost 7 bases, with 11 bases spanning the gap. The CDR3 runs to 13 residues. Germline V gene data show CDR1 as SEHNR and CDR2 as FQNEAQ (reference sequence). As DNA, the CDR3 is TGTGCCAGCAGCTTAGATGAGGGTAGGGAGCAGTACTTC. It specifies CASSLDEGREQYF.

This chain uses TRBV11-3 with TRBJ2-3; D is unresolved. The V and J ends lost 3 bases and 2 bases respectively, with 6 bases between them. This CDR3 is built from 13 residues. From germline, CDR1 is SGHNT and CDR2 YENEEA. The CDR3 region has the DNA TGTGCCAGCAGCTTGGCGGTCACAGATACGCAGTATTTT. This gives the protein CASSLAVTDTQYF.

The chain joins TRBV27 to TRBJ2-7; 10 nucleotides align to TRBD2. The CDR3 covers 15 residues. The germline CDR1 and CDR2 sequences are MNHEY and SMNVEV (reference sequence). V lost 5 bases, J lost 3 bases, and 7 bases stayed unmatched. CDR3: CASSSGLAVVYEQYF. The CDR3 DNA is TGTGCCAGCAGTAGCGGACTAGCGGTAGTCTACGAGCAGTACTTC.

This clone was detected only a few times. The rearrangement links TRBV11-2 to TRBJ2-4; 10 bases line up with TRBD2. Germline-derived CDR1 and CDR2 are SGHAT and FQNNGV. The CDR3 is 19 amino acids. The V and J ends lost 4 bases and 3 bases, in that order; junction bases with no gene match: 15. The CDR3 nucleotides read TGTGCCAGCAGCTACCTTAAAGCGGGAGGGCCCGTGATCAAAAACATTCAGTACTTC. This sequence encodes CASSYLKAGGPVIKNIQYF.

CDR3 bases: TGTGCCAGCAGCTGGGGGGGTAGGGCGGGAGGGCCGGTCAATGAGCAGTTCTTC. As protein: CASSWGGRAGGPVNEQFF. V is TRBV5-4 and J is TRBJ2-1, with 9 bases that match TRBD2. Germline V CDR1 and CDR2: SGHNT, YYREEE (reference sequence). The CDR3 is made up of 18 amino acids. With 3 bases clipped from V and 6 bases from J, the junction kept 16 bases outside the gene matches.

The V call is TRBV7-2, the J call TRBJ2-2; 14 bases are a match to TRBD2. V was pared by 1 base and J by 3 bases, with 4 bases of the junction left unmatched. CDR3 length: 18 residues. Germline V gives CDR1 SGHTA, CDR2 FQGNSA. The CDR3 spells CASSLGGLAGVDTGELFF. CDR3 DNA: TGTGCCAGCAGCTTAGGGGGACTAGCGGGAGTTGACACCGGGGAGCTGTTTTTT.

V is TRBV30 and J is TRBJ2-1; 10 bases align to TRBD2. V lost 0 bases and J lost 2; bases outside the gene matches: 13. The length of the CDR3 is 19 residues. The germline V gene encodes CDR1 GTSNPN and CDR2 SVGIG (reference sequence). As DNA, the CDR3 is TGTGCCTGGAGTGTGGCGGCTAGCGGGAGTGGGGGGCCCTACAATGAGCAGTTCTTC. This encodes CAWSVAASGSGGPYNEQFF.

The V and J genes are TRBV5-5 and TRBJ2-7; tentative D call: TRBD1 (5 bases). This CDR3 region has 14 residues. Germline V CDR1 and CDR2: SGHKS, YYEKEE (reference sequence). V lost 0 bases to trimming and J lost 6 bases, with 13 bases between them. CDR3 nucleotide sequence: TGTGCCAGCAGCTTGGGGCAGGGAAGGGGCGAGCAGTACTTC. It specifies CASSLGQGRGEQYF.

The chain links TRBV7-2 to TRBJ1-1; D gene unclear. V was trimmed by 1 base and J by 6 bases, leaving 12 bases between them. The CDR3 runs 14 residues. Germline assignment: CDR1 SGHTA and CDR2 FQGNSA. In DNA, the CDR3 is TGTGCCAGCAGCTTAGGACGGGGTACGGCTGAAGCTTTCTTT. Translating gives CASSLGRGTAEAFF.

This clone appeared once. This rearrangement joins TRBV29-1 to TRBJ2-3; 11 bases are shared with TRBD2. The CDR3 has 16 amino acids. Losses at the gene ends were 6 bases for V and 2 bases for J; bases not matched to a gene: 10. Germline loops: CDR1 SQVTM, CDR2 ANQGSEA. CDR3 sequence: CSVDVSGRAFTDTQYF. The CDR3 DNA is TGCAGCGTGGACGTTAGCGGGAGGGCCTTCACAGATACGCAGTATTTT.

The chain joins TRBV5-5 to TRBJ1-1; 12 bases agree with TRBD1. Trimming removed 4 bases from V and 6 bases from J; junction bases left unmatched: 10. The CDR3 is 16 amino acids. Germline CDR1 SGHKS, CDR2 YYEKEE (reference sequence). In nucleotides, the CDR3 is TGTGCCAGCAGCCGGGACAGGGGGCGCGAGGGCTCTGAAGCTTTCTTT. Translated, it gives CASSRDRGREGSEAFF.

The chain is built from TRBV7-8 and TRBJ2-7; 7 bases match TRBD2. V shed 5 bases, J shed 5 bases, and the junction held 18 bases outside the gene matches. CDR1 is SGHVS, CDR2 FQNEAQ, per germline. The length of the CDR3 is 17 residues. The CDR3 DNA follows: TGTGCCAGCAGCCTAAAGATAGTCCGGGAGGAGGACGACGAGCAGTACTTC. Its protein is CASSLKIVREEDDEQYF.

CDR3 amino acids: CASSLDGSSAAKYF. CDR3 coding DNA: TGTGCCAGCAGCTTAGATGGTTCAAGTGCCGCGAAGTACTTC. This chain links TRBV7-9 with TRBJ2-7, with D unresolved. The germline V and J ends were trimmed by 1 base and 11 bases, with 18 bases remaining between them. The V gene's germline CDR1 is SEHNR and CDR2 FQNEAQ (reference sequence). The CDR3 loop spans 14 amino acids.

The rearrangement uses TRBV11-3 and TRBJ2-7; weak D call: TRBD2 (6 bases). Germline lookup yields CDR1 SGHNT and CDR2 YENEEA. The CDR3 length is 14 residues. The V gene lost 4 bases and the J gene lost 3 bases, with 13 bases spanning the gap. CDR3 protein: CASSWAGSLYEQYF. CDR3 sequence (DNA): TGTGCCAGCAGCTGGGCGGGATCCCTCTACGAGCAGTACTTC.

The chain combines TRBV4-3 with TRBJ2-7, with a possible D match to TRBD1 (5 bases). Trimming took off 0 bases at V and 6 bases at J, with 9 bases between the two ends. The V gene's germline CDR1 is LGHNA and CDR2 YSLEER. This CDR3 has 13 residues. The DNA of the CDR3 is TGCGCCAGCAGCCAAGATATTACAGGCGAGCAGTACTTC. Amino acids: CASSQDITGEQYF.

V and J are TRBV6-5 and TRBJ2-7; unclear D gene. Germline CDR1 reads MNHEY; CDR2 reads SVGAGI. The CDR3 loop spans 16 amino acids. V was clipped by 1 base and J by 6 bases, with 19 bases between them. This CDR3 is CASSYWAPSSAFEQYF. CDR3 in DNA: TGTGCCAGCAGTTACTGGGCCCCGTCCTCGGCCTTCGAGCAGTACTTC.

The chain recombines TRBV5-8 with TRBJ1-5; no firm D call. Per the germline V gene, CDR1 is SGHTS and CDR2 is YDEGEE. V was trimmed by 4 bases and J by 0 bases, leaving 17 bases between them. The CDR3 loop spans 17 amino acids. The CDR3 loop is CASSPESKPYSNQPQHF. In DNA form, the CDR3 reads TGTGCCAGCAGCCCCGAGTCGAAACCTTATAGCAATCAGCCCCAGCATTTT. Looking up the rest from reference TRBV5-8 and TRBJ1-5 gives the full variable domain: EAGVTQSPTHLIKTRGQQATLRCSPISGHTSVYWYQQALGLGLQFLLWYDEGEERNRGNFPPRFSGRQFPNYSSELNVNALELEDSALYLCASSPESKPYSNQPQHFGDGTRLSIL.

The chain links TRBV9 to TRBJ2-7; 14 nucleotides agree with TRBD2. The CDR3 loop spans 15 amino acids. J was trimmed by 4 bases and V by 4 bases; bases with no gene match: 4. Germline V gene sequence: CDR1 SGDLS, CDR2 YYNGEE. CDR3 region: CASSLGLAGGYEQYF. The CDR3 coding sequence is TGTGCCAGCAGCTTAGGACTAGCGGGGGGATACGAGCAGTACTTC. Full variable domain (outside the CDR3, taken from reference TRBV9 and TRBJ2-7): DSGVTQTPKHLITATGQRVTLRCSPRSGDLSVYWYQQSLDQGLQFLIQYYNGEERAKGNILERFSAQQFPDLHSELNLSSLELGDSALYFCASSLGLAGGYEQYFGPGTRLTVT.

This clone was observed a single time. This rearrangement joins TRBV5-4 to TRBJ2-2; D might be TRBD1 (6 bases). V lost 4 bases and J 4 bases, leaving 11 bases between the germline ends. The CDR3 totals 14 residues. The germline V gene has CDR1 SGHNT and CDR2 YYREEE (reference sequence). The DNA of the CDR3 is TGTGCCAGCAGCGGGGACACTTCCACCGGGGAGCTGTTTTTT. Its translation is CASSGDTSTGELFF.